This T cell receptor (beta chain) was sequenced for a study of T cell changes during pregnancy in multiple sclerosis. Here immunoSEQ multiplex PCR was the method, and the copy in TCRdb shows in-frame clones only, minus some. The repertoire holds some 46,000 clones, with 85% to 95% as singletons. Germline V gene sequence: CDR1 SGHAT, CDR2 FQNNGV. Trimming removed 1 base from V and 0 bases from J, with 18 bases in between. This CDR3 is 18 amino acids long. The sequences come from peripheral blood, collected in the third trimester of pregnancy. This receptor was identified in a female donor with multiple sclerosis, enrolled in a pregnancy study. The rearrangement joins TRBV11-2 to TRBJ1-2; possibly TRBD1 for D (5 bases). As DNA, the CDR3 is TGTGCCAGCAGCTTAGCCCCCGGGGGAGTTCCGCCTAACTATGGCTACACCTTC. Translated: CASSLAPGGVPPNYGYTF.